This record looks at one T cell receptor beta chain sequence and its context. Its antigen is currently unknown. This sample is part of a study of CXCR3-negative and CXCR3-positive naive CD8 T cells. Study outcomes and limitations: CXCR3-negative naive cells had less hydrophobic TRB CDR3s than did CXCR3-positive naive cells. TRB CDR3 properties indicated TCR strength, while surface CD5 was similar across naive subsets. Naive CXCR3-positive and CXCR3-negative cells shared TRBV-TRBJ usage; memory cells diverged.

Libraries were UMI-labeled 5' RACE TRB cDNA. Reprocessing the 5' RACE reads, TCRdb reports a single entry for every CDR3 protein and omits DNA. The sample has roughly 61,000 distinct CDR3 sequences, and its top ten clones hold 0.53%. The CDR3 runs to 13 residues. The receptor comes from a human donor in good health. Some clones in this sample may be carry-over from other donors' samples. Sequencing was performed on naive CXCR3+ CD8+ T cells from blood. As to subset: CD45RO-CCR7+CD27+CD95- naive CD8+ T cells expressing CXCR3 (TNR3+). The chain couples TRBV12-3 or TRBV12-4 to TRBJ2-7. CDR3: CASSPRLVGEQYF.